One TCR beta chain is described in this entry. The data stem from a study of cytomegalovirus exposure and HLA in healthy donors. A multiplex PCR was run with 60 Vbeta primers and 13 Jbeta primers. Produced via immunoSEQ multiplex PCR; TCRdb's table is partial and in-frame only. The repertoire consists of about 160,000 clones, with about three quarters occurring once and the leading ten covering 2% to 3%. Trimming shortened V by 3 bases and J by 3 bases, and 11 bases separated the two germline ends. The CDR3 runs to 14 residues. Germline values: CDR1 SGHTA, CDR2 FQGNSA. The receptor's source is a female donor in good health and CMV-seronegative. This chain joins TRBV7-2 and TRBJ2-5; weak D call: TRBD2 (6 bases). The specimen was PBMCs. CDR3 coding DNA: TGTGCCAGCAGCTTGGGACTCCACGAAGAGACCCAGTACTTC. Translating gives CASSLGLHEETQYF.